Below, 5 T cell receptor beta chains from the same sample are listed, as sequenced in a study. From the 5' RACE reads, TCRdb called clonotypes with MiXCR, one entry per CDR3 protein. The sample holds tens of thousands of distinct CDR3 sequences, less than 25% seen once. The sequenced material came from memory CD4+ T cells sorted from blood. The subset: memory CD4+ T cells, CD4+CD45RO+CD25-. These receptors were collected from a female donor with breast cancer.

The J gene is TRBJ2-1, the V gene TRBV5-1; 9 bases agree with TRBD1. V gave up 5 bases and J gave up 4 bases; unmatched junction bases: 4. The germline V gene has CDR1 SGHRS and CDR2 YFSETQ. The CDR3 runs 14 residues. CDR3 DNA: TGCGCCAGCAGTCAGGGACAGGGTTACAATGAGCAGTTCTTC. Translation gives CASSQGQGYNEQFF.

The rearrangement joins TRBV7-9 to TRBJ2-3; no definite D call. In germline, CDR1 is SEHNR, CDR2 FQNEAQ (reference sequence). CDR3 length: 9 amino acids. Trimming cost V 2 bases and J 9 bases, with 0 bases left between them. The CDR3 sequence is CASSLTQYF. CDR3 coding DNA: TGTGCCAGCAGCTTAACGCAGTATTTT.

The sample holds a few counts of this clonotype. CDR3 region: CASSSPGNSQETQYF. The CDR3 coding sequence is TGTGCCAGCAGCTCTCCAGGGAATAGCCAAGAGACCCAGTACTTC. The V and J genes are TRBV7-6 and TRBJ2-5; perhaps TRBD1 as D (5 bases). This CDR3 is built from 15 residues. Trimming took off 4 bases at V and 1 base at J, with 13 bases between the two ends. CDR1 and CDR2 from the germline V gene are SGHVS and FNYEAQ.

The sample holds a few counts of this clonotype. The CDR3 DNA reads as TGCAGTGCCGGACTAGCGGGAGGAATGGGGGACATTCAGTACTTC. Protein sequence: CSAGLAGGMGDIQYF. The genes are TRBV20-1 and TRBJ2-4, with TRBD2 matching 14 bases. The V and J ends lost 6 bases and 8 bases, in that order; junction bases with no gene match: 9. The CDR3 is 15 residues long. The germline V gene has CDR1 DFQATT and CDR2 SNEGSKA (reference sequence).

This clonotype was picked up one time. A read error is possible here, since a much larger clone lies one base away. The rearrangement uses TRBV12-3 or TRBV12-4 and TRBJ1-2; D may be TRBD1 (6 bases). The CDR3 has 11 amino acids. Deletions cut 4 bases from V and 8 bases from J, with 8 bases between. The CDR3 protein is CASSSGGGYTF. CDR3 sequence (DNA): TGTGCCAGCAGTTCGGGGGGCGGCTACACCTTC.